Listed below are T cell receptor beta chains from one sample, sequenced in a study of blood T cell repertoires in COVID-19. The protocol was immunoSEQ multiplex PCR, while the TCRdb copy is restricted to in-frame clones and leaves out a portion. The data hold 150,000 to 200,000 clones, with about 85% observed a single time. The sample comprised peripheral blood. These receptors all stem from a man older than 75 with COVID-19, enrolled during active disease. Each CDR3 is given with its conserved first and last residue. The order of the fields is V gene, D gene, clone size, J gene, CDR3 length, CDR3 protein, CDR3 DNA. The D gene is left open where the match is weak. Only some rows state a clone size, as once, few, many or a class for expanded clones.

v_call: TRBV5-1
d_call: NA
clone_size: few
j_call: TRBJ1-4
cdr3_length: 14
cdr3_aa: CASSFTGSNEKLFF
cdr3_nt: TGCGCCAGCAGCTTCACCGGGAGTAATGAAAAACTGTTTTTT

v_call: TRBV6-5
d_call: NA
clone_size: once
j_call: TRBJ2-1
cdr3_length: 14
cdr3_aa: CASTSGSTYNEQFF
cdr3_nt: TGTGCCAGCACATCGGGGTCCACCTACAATGAGCAGTTCTTC

v_call: TRBV2
d_call: TRBD1
clone_size: NA
j_call: TRBJ2-3
cdr3_length: 14
cdr3_aa: CASTQQGLSDTQYF
cdr3_nt: TGTGCCAGCACCCAACAGGGGTTATCGGATACGCAGTATTTT

v_call: TRBV5-4
d_call: NA
clone_size: NA
j_call: TRBJ1-4
cdr3_length: 16
cdr3_aa: CASSSQQGPTNEKLFF
cdr3_nt: TGTGCCAGCAGCTCCCAACAGGGCCCAACTAATGAAAAACTGTTTTTT

v_call: TRBV9
d_call: NA
clone_size: few
j_call: TRBJ1-2
cdr3_length: 12
cdr3_aa: CASSVGGGGYTF
cdr3_nt: TGTGCCAGCAGCGTAGGAGGGGGTGGCTACACCTTC

v_call: TRBV6-1
d_call: TRBD1
clone_size: few
j_call: TRBJ2-2
cdr3_length: 18
cdr3_aa: CASSVVVRGPRRLGELFF
cdr3_nt: TGTGCCAGCAGTGTAGTCGTCAGGGGGCCACGTCGACTCGGGGAGCTGTTTTTT

v_call: TRBV7-9
d_call: NA
clone_size: NA
j_call: TRBJ1-2
cdr3_length: 15
cdr3_aa: CASSSSGRNHYGYTF
cdr3_nt: TGTGCCAGCAGCTCATCGGGGAGGAACCACTATGGCTACACCTTC

v_call: TRBV4-1
d_call: NA
clone_size: NA
j_call: TRBJ1-1
cdr3_length: 14
cdr3_aa: CASSQGFRNTEAFF
cdr3_nt: TGCGCCAGCAGCCAAGGTTTCCGGAACACTGAAGCTTTCTTT

v_call: TRBV6-2/TRBV6-3
d_call: TRBD1
clone_size: NA
j_call: TRBJ1-5
cdr3_length: 13
cdr3_aa: CASSFTGDQPQHF
cdr3_nt: TGTGCCAGCAGTTTCACAGGGGATCAGCCCCAGCATTTT

v_call: TRBV6-5
d_call: NA
clone_size: NA
j_call: TRBJ1-3
cdr3_length: 15
cdr3_aa: CASSYLGSSGNTIYF
cdr3_nt: TGTGCCAGCAGTTATCTCGGGAGCTCTGGAAACACCATATATTTT

v_call: TRBV18
d_call: NA
clone_size: NA
j_call: TRBJ1-1
cdr3_length: 13
cdr3_aa: CASSSHKNTEAFF
cdr3_nt: TGTGCCAGCTCATCTCACAAGAACACTGAAGCTTTCTTT

v_call: TRBV29-1
d_call: NA
clone_size: NA
j_call: TRBJ1-2
cdr3_length: 12
cdr3_aa: CSVDPFRGGYTF
cdr3_nt: TGCAGCGTTGATCCCTTCAGGGGAGGCTACACCTTC

v_call: TRBV27
d_call: NA
clone_size: NA
j_call: TRBJ2-5
cdr3_length: 14
cdr3_aa: CASSLYGPQETQYF
cdr3_nt: TGTGCCAGCAGTTTATATGGGCCCCAAGAGACCCAGTACTTC

v_call: TRBV11-2
d_call: NA
clone_size: NA
j_call: TRBJ2-7
cdr3_length: 14
cdr3_aa: CASSRSRVEDEQYF
cdr3_nt: TGTGCCAGCAGCCGATCTAGGGTGGAGGACGAGCAGTACTTC

v_call: TRBV5-4
d_call: TRBD1
clone_size: NA
j_call: TRBJ2-2
cdr3_length: 16
cdr3_aa: CASSLPGQGNTGELFF
cdr3_nt: TGTGCCAGCAGCTTACCGGGACAGGGTAACACCGGGGAGCTGTTTTTT

v_call: TRBV19
d_call: NA
clone_size: NA
j_call: TRBJ1-5
cdr3_length: 13
cdr3_aa: CASRDTSNQPQHF
cdr3_nt: TGTGCCAGCCGGGATACTAGCAATCAGCCCCAGCATTTT

v_call: TRBV10-3
d_call: NA
clone_size: NA
j_call: TRBJ1-2
cdr3_length: 14
cdr3_aa: CAISGVGEGYGYTF
cdr3_nt: TGTGCCATCAGTGGGGTAGGGGAGGGCTATGGCTACACCTTC

v_call: TRBV5-4
d_call: NA
clone_size: NA
j_call: TRBJ1-4
cdr3_length: 15
cdr3_aa: CASSLGPEGEEKLFF
cdr3_nt: TGTGCCAGCAGCTTGGGACCGGAGGGAGAAGAAAAACTGTTTTTT

v_call: TRBV7-3
d_call: TRBD1
clone_size: NA
j_call: TRBJ2-3
cdr3_length: 15
cdr3_aa: CASSPGQGKGDTQYF
cdr3_nt: TGTGCCAGCAGCCCCGGACAGGGGAAGGGAGATACGCAGTATTTT

v_call: TRBV5-6
d_call: TRBD1
clone_size: NA
j_call: TRBJ1-1
cdr3_length: 14
cdr3_aa: CASSGDRGHTEAFF
cdr3_nt: TGTGCCAGCAGCGGGGACAGGGGGCACACTGAAGCTTTCTTT

v_call: TRBV29-1
d_call: TRBD1
clone_size: NA
j_call: TRBJ1-1
cdr3_length: 13
cdr3_aa: CSVVTGGGTEAFF
cdr3_nt: TGCAGCGTTGTCACAGGGGGAGGGACTGAAGCTTTCTTT

v_call: TRBV2
d_call: NA
clone_size: NA
j_call: TRBJ1-5
cdr3_length: 14
cdr3_aa: CASSEGGRNQPQHF
cdr3_nt: TGTGCCAGCAGTGAAGGGGGGAGGAATCAGCCCCAGCATTTT

v_call: TRBV18
d_call: TRBD1
clone_size: NA
j_call: TRBJ2-6
cdr3_length: 15
cdr3_aa: CASSQGVSGANVLTF
cdr3_nt: TGTGCCAGCTCTCAGGGGGTATCTGGGGCCAACGTCCTGACTTTC

v_call: TRBV18
d_call: TRBD1
clone_size: NA
j_call: TRBJ1-1
cdr3_length: 15
cdr3_aa: CASSPLGQGGTEAFF
cdr3_nt: TGTGCCAGCTCACCCCTCGGACAGGGGGGAACTGAAGCTTTCTTT

v_call: TRBV28
d_call: NA
clone_size: NA
j_call: TRBJ1-1
cdr3_length: 14
cdr3_aa: CASSRTQGGAEAFF
cdr3_nt: TGTGCCAGCAGCAGGACACAGGGTGGCGCTGAAGCTTTCTTT

v_call: TRBV24-1
d_call: TRBD1
clone_size: once
j_call: TRBJ2-1
cdr3_length: 13
cdr3_aa: CATSEPGGNEQFF
cdr3_nt: TGTGCCACCAGTGAGCCAGGGGGCAATGAGCAGTTCTTC

v_call: TRBV24-1
d_call: NA
clone_size: NA
j_call: TRBJ2-2
cdr3_length: 13
cdr3_aa: CATSKQVTGELFF
cdr3_nt: TGTGCCACCAGCAAACAGGTCACCGGGGAGCTGTTTTTT

v_call: TRBV15
d_call: NA
clone_size: NA
j_call: TRBJ1-2
cdr3_length: 16
cdr3_aa: CATSRGLGGNGYGYTF
cdr3_nt: TGTGCCACCAGCAGAGGACTCGGGGGGAACGGCTATGGCTACACCTTC

v_call: TRBV11-3
d_call: TRBD2
clone_size: NA
j_call: TRBJ2-2
cdr3_length: 14
cdr3_aa: CASSLSGGTGELFF
cdr3_nt: TGTGCCAGCAGCTTAAGCGGGGGCACCGGGGAGCTGTTTTTT

v_call: TRBV18
d_call: NA
clone_size: NA
j_call: TRBJ2-7
cdr3_length: 13
cdr3_aa: CASSSGVSYEQYF
cdr3_nt: TGTGCCAGCTCGTCAGGGGTATCCTACGAGCAGTACTTC

v_call: TRBV5-8
d_call: NA
clone_size: NA
j_call: TRBJ1-2
cdr3_length: 15
cdr3_aa: CASSFITRANYGYTF
cdr3_nt: TGTGCCAGCAGCTTCATTACCCGAGCTAACTATGGCTACACCTTC

v_call: TRBV3-1/TRBV3-2
d_call: NA
clone_size: NA
j_call: TRBJ1-4
cdr3_length: 14
cdr3_aa: CASSPLRQSEKLFF
cdr3_nt: TGTGCCAGCAGCCCCCTGAGACAGAGTGAAAAACTGTTTTTT

v_call: TRBV6-6
d_call: NA
clone_size: NA
j_call: TRBJ1-2
cdr3_length: 12
cdr3_aa: CASSRDRTGYTF
cdr3_nt: TGTGCCAGCAGTCGTGACAGGACTGGCTACACCTTC

v_call: TRBV7-6
d_call: NA
clone_size: NA
j_call: TRBJ1-4
cdr3_length: 15
cdr3_aa: CASSLEAGAAEKLFF
cdr3_nt: TGTGCCAGCAGCTTAGAGGCGGGGGCAGCTGAAAAACTGTTTTTT

v_call: TRBV6-5
d_call: NA
clone_size: NA
j_call: TRBJ2-7
cdr3_length: 14
cdr3_aa: CASSYAGLSYEQYF
cdr3_nt: TGTGCCAGCAGTTACGCAGGGTTATCCTACGAGCAGTACTTC

v_call: TRBV9
d_call: TRBD1
clone_size: NA
j_call: TRBJ1-4
cdr3_length: 16
cdr3_aa: CASSAYPGTGFEKLFF
cdr3_nt: TGTGCCAGCAGCGCGTACCCCGGGACAGGGTTTGAAAAACTGTTTTTT

v_call: TRBV6-5
d_call: NA
clone_size: NA
j_call: TRBJ1-1
cdr3_length: 16
cdr3_aa: CASSSPGGQLNTEAFF
cdr3_nt: TGTGCCAGCAGTTCCCCGGGTGGCCAGTTGAACACTGAAGCTTTCTTT

v_call: TRBV6-1
d_call: TRBD1
clone_size: NA
j_call: TRBJ1-2
cdr3_length: 15
cdr3_aa: CASSEKLGQYHGYTF
cdr3_nt: TGTGCCAGCAGTGAAAAACTGGGACAGTACCATGGCTACACCTTC

v_call: TRBV7-9
d_call: TRBD1
clone_size: NA
j_call: TRBJ1-3
cdr3_length: 15
cdr3_aa: CASSLQGDSGNTIYF
cdr3_nt: TGTGCCAGCAGCCTCCAGGGGGACTCTGGAAACACCATATATTTT

v_call: TRBV3-1/TRBV3-2
d_call: TRBD1
clone_size: NA
j_call: TRBJ1-5
cdr3_length: 14
cdr3_aa: CASSPGQFAEAQHF
cdr3_nt: TGTGCCAGCAGCCCGGGACAGTTCGCCGAGGCCCAGCATTTT

v_call: TRBV27
d_call: NA
clone_size: NA
j_call: TRBJ1-6
cdr3_length: 17
cdr3_aa: CASSLITGGLTNSPLHF
cdr3_nt: TGTGCCAGCAGTTTAATTACGGGGGGCCTGACCAATTCACCCCTCCACTTT

v_call: TRBV7-2
d_call: NA
clone_size: NA
j_call: TRBJ2-7
cdr3_length: 13
cdr3_aa: CASSLGLSYEQYF
cdr3_nt: TGTGCCAGCAGCTTAGGACTATCCTACGAGCAGTACTTC

v_call: TRBV6-2/TRBV6-3
d_call: NA
clone_size: NA
j_call: TRBJ2-1
cdr3_length: 15
cdr3_aa: CASSSLWSSYNEQFF
cdr3_nt: TGTGCCAGCAGCTCACTGTGGAGCTCCTACAATGAGCAGTTCTTC

v_call: TRBV7-2
d_call: TRBD1
clone_size: NA
j_call: TRBJ1-1
cdr3_length: 15
cdr3_aa: CASSLEWQGDTEAFF
cdr3_nt: TGTGCCAGCAGCTTAGAGTGGCAGGGGGACACTGAAGCTTTCTTT

v_call: TRBV3-1/TRBV3-2
d_call: NA
clone_size: NA
j_call: TRBJ1-2
cdr3_length: 13
cdr3_aa: CASSQDPRGGYTF
cdr3_nt: TGTGCCAGCAGCCAAGACCCCAGGGGAGGCTACACCTTC

v_call: TRBV10-3
d_call: TRBD1
clone_size: NA
j_call: TRBJ1-2
cdr3_length: 14
cdr3_aa: CAISEGQVNYGYTF
cdr3_nt: TGTGCCATCAGTGAGGGACAGGTTAACTATGGCTACACCTTC

v_call: TRBV7-2
d_call: TRBD1
clone_size: few
j_call: TRBJ2-3
cdr3_length: 14
cdr3_aa: CASSFGQGTDTQYF
cdr3_nt: TGTGCCAGCAGCTTCGGACAGGGGACAGATACGCAGTATTTT

v_call: TRBV7-7
d_call: NA
clone_size: NA
j_call: TRBJ2-3
cdr3_length: 15
cdr3_aa: CASSRRQGGTDTQYF
cdr3_nt: TGTGCCAGCAGCCGCCGACAGGGAGGAACAGATACGCAGTATTTT